The clone carrying this T cell receptor beta chain was seen many times. No antigen is known for it. The data were obtained in a study of T cells in Graves' hyperthyroidism and ophthalmopathy. Germline loops: CDR1 MNHNS, CDR2 SASEGT. V lost 5 bases and J 6 bases, leaving 19 bases between the germline ends. The CDR3 contains 16 residues. Stable Graves' hyperthyroidism denoted no ophthalmopathy progression over 18 months. Exclusion of patients followed from uncontrolled infection, other autoimmune disease, pregnancy or lactation. Each diagnosis drew on symptoms, thyroxine, TRAb, thyroid ultrasound and orbital computed tomography findings. Using RNA transcripts as the source, TCR beta CDR3 regions were amplified. First-round RT-PCR targeting the TCR CDR3 was performed with the HTBI primer set. TCRdb ran MiXCR on the multiplex PCR reads and lists one entry per CDR3 protein. The sample records over 500,000 distinct CDR3 sequences, around 15% being singletons.

General observations from the study: Clonotypes that were expanded in thyroid above 0.001 mostly appeared in blood too.

The chain joins TRBV6-1 to TRBJ2-2; tentative D call: TRBD2 (6 bases). The sample was blood. This sequence originates from a woman aged 40 to 55 with Graves' hyperthyroidism. Written as DNA, the CDR3 is TGTGCCAGCAGTTATCGGGGGTACTACCCTCCCGGGGAGCTGTTTTTT. It codes for CASSYRGYYPPGELFF.